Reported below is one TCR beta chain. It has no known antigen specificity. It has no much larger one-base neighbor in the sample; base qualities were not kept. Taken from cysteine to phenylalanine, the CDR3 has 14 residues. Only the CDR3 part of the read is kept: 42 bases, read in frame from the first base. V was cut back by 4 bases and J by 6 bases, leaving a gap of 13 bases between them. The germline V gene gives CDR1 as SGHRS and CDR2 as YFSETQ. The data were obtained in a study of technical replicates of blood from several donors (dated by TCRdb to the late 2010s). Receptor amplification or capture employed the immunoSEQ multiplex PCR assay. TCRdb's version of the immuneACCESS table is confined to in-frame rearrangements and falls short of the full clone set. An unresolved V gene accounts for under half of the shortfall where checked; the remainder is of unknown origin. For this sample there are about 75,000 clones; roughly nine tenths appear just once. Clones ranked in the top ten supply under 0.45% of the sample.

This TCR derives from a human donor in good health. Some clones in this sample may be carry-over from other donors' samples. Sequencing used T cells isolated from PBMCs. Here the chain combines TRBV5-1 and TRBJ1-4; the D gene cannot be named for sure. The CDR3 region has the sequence CASSPGSLYEKLFF. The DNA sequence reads TGCGCCAGCAGCCCCGGGTCCTTATATGAAAAACTGTTTTTT.